The 10 T cell receptor beta chains below come from one sample, sequenced in a study of blood T cell repertoires in COVID-19. The method was immunoSEQ multiplex PCR; TCRdb's version includes in-frame clones alone and lacks a portion of them. The sample has just under 150,000 clones; 75% to 90% are singletons. The sequenced sample was peripheral blood. The source of these receptors is a man in his fifties who had recovered from COVID-19.

The J gene is TRBJ2-7, the V gene TRBV11-2, with 8 nucleotides matching TRBD1. The CDR3 extends over 16 amino acids. The V gene end was trimmed by 5 bases and the J gene end by 3 bases; junction bases not matched to a gene: 12. Germline CDR1 and CDR2: SGHAT and FQNNGV. CDR3 protein: CASSPLSRTGSYEQYF. CDR3 coding DNA: TGTGCCAGCAGCCCCCTTAGCCGGACAGGGAGCTACGAGCAGTACTTC.

The rearrangement links TRBV6-5 to TRBJ1-5; the D gene is possibly TRBD1 (5 bases). The CDR3 has 14 amino acids. Germline lookup yields CDR1 MNHEY and CDR2 SVGAGI. Trimming stripped 7 bases from V and 7 bases from J, with 17 bases between. The CDR3 is CASTPTQGGQPQHF. As DNA, the CDR3 is TGTGCCAGCACCCCCACGCAGGGAGGACAGCCCCAGCATTTT.

The gene calls are TRBV6-5 and TRBJ1-1; D is possibly TRBD1 (6 bases). Trimming stripped 0 bases from V and 6 bases from J, with 14 bases between. The CDR3 loop spans 15 amino acids. Germline CDR1 MNHEY, CDR2 SVGAGI. The CDR3 DNA is TGTGCCAGCAGTTACTCTGGGGGCCTCAGTGCTGAAGCTTTCTTT. It yields the protein CASSYSGGLSAEAFF.

The chain couples TRBV10-1 to TRBJ2-5, with D possibly matching TRBD2 (6 bases). Trimming removed 0 bases at V and 2 bases at J, with 7 bases between. The CDR3 extends over 14 amino acids. From germline, CDR1 is WNHNN and CDR2 SYGVQD (reference sequence). CDR3 in DNA: TGCGCCAGCAGTGAGTCCCGGGGGCAAGAGACCCAGTACTTC. It encodes CASSESRGQETQYF.

The chain is built from TRBV25-1 and TRBJ2-1; D is uncertain. The V end was cut by 3 bases, the J end by 6 bases, with 15 bases between. From germline, CDR1 is MGHDK and CDR2 SYGVNS. The CDR3 extends over 15 amino acids. Here the CDR3 reads CASSDMGDISNEQFF. CDR3 DNA: TGTGCCAGCAGTGACATGGGTGACATCAGCAATGAGCAGTTCTTC.

The rearrangement joins TRBV5-4 to TRBJ2-5, with no clear D. The CDR3 spans 15 residues. Germline CDR1 SGHNT, CDR2 YYREEE (reference sequence). V was trimmed by 1 base and J by 2 bases, leaving 12 bases between them. The CDR3 bases are TGTGCCAGCAGCTTGAGTTACGGAGCTCAAGAGACCCAGTACTTC. This gives the protein CASSLSYGAQETQYF.

The chain is built from TRBV4-1 and TRBJ1-4; D unresolved. This CDR3 region has 15 residues. V lost 6 bases and J 1 base, leaving 12 bases between the germline ends. Germline lookup yields CDR1 MGHRA and CDR2 YSYEKL. CDR3 bases: TGCGCCAGCAGTCAACCGAGTCGAACTAATGAAAAACTGTTTTTT. The encoded protein is CASSQPSRTNEKLFF.

V usage is TRBV5-5 and J usage is TRBJ1-5; possible D gene TRBD1, 6 bases. Germline V gene lookup returns CDR1 SGHKS and CDR2 YYEKEE (reference sequence). The CDR3 has 14 amino acids. The V gene lost 4 bases and the J gene lost 3 bases, with 11 bases spanning the gap. The CDR3 here is CASSPGQYNQPQHF. The CDR3, as DNA: TGTGCCAGCAGCCCAGGACAGTACAATCAGCCCCAGCATTTT.

The J gene is TRBJ2-2, the V gene TRBV20-1; D call uncertain. The CDR3 loop spans 11 amino acids. V lost 6 bases, J lost 6 bases, and 8 bases lay in between. From germline, CDR1 is DFQATT and CDR2 SNEGSKA (reference sequence). CDR3 nucleotides: TGCAGTGCCATCGGGTCCGGGGAGCTGTTTTTT. Protein product: CSAIGSGELFF.

This chain uses TRBV7-3 with TRBJ2-2; D possibly corresponds to TRBD1 (6 bases). In germline, CDR1 is SGHTA, CDR2 FQGTGA. This CDR3 has 17 residues. V was trimmed by 0 bases and J by 3 bases, leaving 14 bases between them. CDR3 loop: CASSLTFTGWHTGELFF. As DNA, the CDR3 is TGTGCCAGCAGCTTAACATTCACAGGGTGGCACACCGGGGAGCTGTTTTTT.